The present T cell receptor (beta chain) was sequenced within a study of beta chain features in type 1 diabetes. Germline V lookup: CDR1 LGHNA, CDR2 YSLEER. The CDR3 loop spans 15 amino acids. V gave up 4 bases and J gave up 6 bases; unmatched junction bases: 9. For this clone: Its antigen is not identified.

cDNA synthesis used the whole RNA isolate, giving expressed TCRB sequences. TCRdb's copy holds only in-frame clones and misses some; the assay was immunoSEQ multiplex PCR. Of fewer than 200,000 clones listed, 10% to 13% are singletons. General study findings and limits: Moderately but significantly shorter TCRB CDR3s were found in Type 1 diabetes patients in all four CD4+ subsets.

The V gene is TRBV4-3, the J gene TRBJ2-1; 7 positions agree with TRBD2. Material: central memory CD4+ T cells from blood. The sequence came from a man aged 25 to 40 with type 1 diabetes. CDR3 region: CASSRDTSVVNEQFF. The CDR3 DNA reads as TGCGCCAGCAGCCGCGATACTAGCGTCGTCAATGAGCAGTTCTTC.